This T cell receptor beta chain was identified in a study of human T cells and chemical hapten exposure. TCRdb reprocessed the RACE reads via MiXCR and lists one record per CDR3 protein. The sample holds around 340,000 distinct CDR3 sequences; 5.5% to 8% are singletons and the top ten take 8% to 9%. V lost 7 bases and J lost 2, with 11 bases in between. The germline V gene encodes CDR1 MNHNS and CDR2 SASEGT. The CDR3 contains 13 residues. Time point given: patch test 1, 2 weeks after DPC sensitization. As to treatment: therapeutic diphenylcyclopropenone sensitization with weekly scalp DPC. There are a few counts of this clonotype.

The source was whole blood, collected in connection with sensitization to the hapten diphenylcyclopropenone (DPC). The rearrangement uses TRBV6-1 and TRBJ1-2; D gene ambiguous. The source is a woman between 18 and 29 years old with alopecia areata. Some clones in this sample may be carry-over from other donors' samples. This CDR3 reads CASTLEVNYGYTF. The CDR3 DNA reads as TGTGCCAGCACCCTCGAGGTCAACTATGGCTACACCTTC.